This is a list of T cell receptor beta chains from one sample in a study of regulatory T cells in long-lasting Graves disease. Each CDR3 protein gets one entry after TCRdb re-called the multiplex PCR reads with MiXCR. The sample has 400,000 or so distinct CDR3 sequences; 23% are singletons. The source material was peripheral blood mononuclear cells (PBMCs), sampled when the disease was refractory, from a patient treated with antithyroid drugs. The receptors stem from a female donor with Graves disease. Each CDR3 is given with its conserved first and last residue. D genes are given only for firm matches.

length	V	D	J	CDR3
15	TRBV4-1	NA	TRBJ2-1	CASSPYSSSYNEQFF
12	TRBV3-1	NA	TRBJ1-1	CASSQAGIEAFF
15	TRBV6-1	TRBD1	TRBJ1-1	CASRPTGIMNTEAFF
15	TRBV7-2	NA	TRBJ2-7	CASSQSQGRTYEQYF
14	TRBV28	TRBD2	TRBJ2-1	CASSSSGRHNEQFF
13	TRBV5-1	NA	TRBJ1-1	CASSLLEGVEAFF
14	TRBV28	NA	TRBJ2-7	CASSFETDRYEQYF
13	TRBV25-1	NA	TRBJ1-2	CASSAARTYGYTF
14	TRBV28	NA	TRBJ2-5	CASSETRLVGTQYF
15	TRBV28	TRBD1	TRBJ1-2	CASRYGTGNVYGYTF
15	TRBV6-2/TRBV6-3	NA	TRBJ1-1	CASSYSIVRDTEAFF
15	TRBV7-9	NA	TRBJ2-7	CASSLQGSVSYEQYF
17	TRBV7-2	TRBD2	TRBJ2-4	CASSFFGTSGFKNIQYF
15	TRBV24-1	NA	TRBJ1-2	CATSESARDMNGYTF
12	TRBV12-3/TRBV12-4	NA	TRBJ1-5	CASRSFNQPQHF
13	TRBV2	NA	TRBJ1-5	CASKDSSNQPQHF
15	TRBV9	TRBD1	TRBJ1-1	CASSDGDSLYTEAFF